These T cell receptor beta chains were read from a single sample in a study of identical twins. One entry per CDR3 protein results from TCRdb running MiXCR on the 5' RACE reads. Here the sample spans roughly 470,000 distinct CDR3 sequences, 14% being singletons. These same records also appear under a second study, on yellow fever vaccine responses in identical twins.

What was sequenced was CD4+ T cells sorted from blood. The receptors were sampled from a woman between 18 and 29 years old in good health. CDR3s include the opening cysteine and the closing phenylalanine or tryptophan. The D gene is left open where the match is weak. Some rows mark clone size as missing; the rest say once, few, many or name a class of expanded clone.

TRBJ2-7	few	TRBV5-6	TRBD1	CASSVTIGQGTYEQYF	TGTGCCAGCAGCGTAACTATAGGACAGGGGACGTACGAGCAGTACTTC
TRBJ2-2	NA	TRBV29-1	NA	CSVHNTGELFF	TGCAGCGTTCACAACACCGGGGAGCTGTTTTTT
TRBJ2-2	once	TRBV5-4	NA	CASSLPRPGKSNTGELFF	TGTGCCAGCAGCTTGCCCCGACCGGGGAAGAGCAACACCGGGGAGCTGTTTTTT
TRBJ2-3	NA	TRBV28	TRBD2	CASSLEGLADSDTQYF	TGTGCCAGCAGTTTAGAGGGACTAGCGGACTCAGATACGCAGTATTTT
TRBJ2-5	few	TRBV20-1	NA	CSARPEETQYF	TGCAGTGCTAGGCCAGAAGAGACCCAGTACTTC
TRBJ1-5	many	TRBV29-1	NA	CSVQFKAGSNQPQHF	TGCAGCGTCCAGTTCAAGGCGGGCAGCAATCAGCCCCAGCATTTT
TRBJ2-2	few	TRBV18	TRBD2	CASSPILAGKPSTGELFF	TGTGCCAGCTCACCAATACTAGCGGGCAAACCAAGCACCGGGGAGCTGTTTTTT
TRBJ1-2	many	TRBV12-3/TRBV12-4	NA	CASSPRVANYGYTF	TGTGCCAGCAGTCCGAGGGTAGCTAACTATGGCTACACCTTC
TRBJ2-5	many	TRBV20-1	NA	CSARDGSSQETQYF	TGCAGTGCTAGAGATGGGTCCAGCCAAGAGACCCAGTACTTC
TRBJ2-3	few	TRBV21-1	NA	CASRRGALPHYF	TGTGCCAGCAGACGCGGGGCCCTACCGCACTATTTT
TRBJ2-7	NA	TRBV6-1	TRBD2	CASSPSGLAGVAEQYF	TGTGCCAGCAGTCCCTCCGGACTAGCGGGAGTGGCAGAGCAGTACTTC
TRBJ2-5	NA	TRBV5-5	NA	CASLDEMRDLQETQYF	TGTGCCAGCTTAGATGAGATGAGAGATCTCCAAGAGACCCAGTACTTC
TRBJ2-1	many	TRBV7-2	NA	CASSPRGLRSYNEQFF	TGTGCCAGCAGCCCCCGCGGACTCCGCTCCTACAATGAGCAGTTCTTC
TRBJ2-7	NA	TRBV20-1	TRBD2	CSAVLSGGTYEQYF	TGCAGTGCCGTACTAAGCGGGGGAACCTACGAGCAGTACTTC
TRBJ2-2	NA	TRBV27	NA	CASSLRVYKRISNTGELFF	TGTGCCAGCAGTTTGCGGGTGTACAAACGGATCTCGAACACCGGGGAGCTGTTTTTT
TRBJ2-7	NA	TRBV27	NA	CASSKTITYEQYF	TGTGCCAGCAGCAAGACAATCACCTACGAGCAGTACTTC
TRBJ2-3	NA	TRBV4-1	TRBD1	CASSQDPGQVQYF	TGCGCCAGCAGCCAAGATCCCGGACAGGTCCAGTATTTT
TRBJ2-7	NA	TRBV6-1	NA	CASRAIPGHEQYF	TGTGCCAGCAGGGCAATCCCGGGGCACGAGCAGTACTTC